This T cell receptor (beta chain) was profiled in a study of T-cell memory formation after mild COVID-19 (dated by TCRdb to 2020 to 2022). With respect to the entire study: TCR sequence clusters from the two donors were largely donor specific. T-cell clones expanding and contracting after mild COVID-19 in a couple of donors were tracked by longitudinal TCRalpha and TCRbeta repertoire sequencing. Two young, previously healthy adult volunteers, one female and one male, were included in the cohort. What the study reported, not specific to this receptor: SARS-CoV-2 specificity was not confirmed for the second-wave clones peaking on day 37. Contracting CD4+ clones appeared mostly in the CM and EM memory subsets, whereas CD8+ clones were enriched in EMRA. Some responding clones were detected in pre-infection memory, which suggested that pre-existing cross-reactive memory T cells had joined the SARS-CoV-2 response. Only a couple of mild cases were covered in the study, and larger cohorts including severe cases with pre-infection samples were considered necessary. Clones contracting from day 15 to 85 had balanced CD4/CD8 phenotypes, while a second wave expanding from day 15 to 37 was biased towards CD4+.

Including the terminal cysteine and phenylalanine, the CDR3 comprises 15 residues. The CDR3 DNA has 45 bases and is translated from base 1. V loses 2 bases, J loses 2 bases, and the germline ends lie 10 bases apart. CDR1 and CDR2 are drawn from the germline V gene: MNHEY, SVGAGI. About this clonotype itself: Which antigen it targets is not known. No qualities accompany the bases; no much larger clone lies one base away.

Ficoll-Paque density gradient centrifugation was the method used to isolate PBMCs. The reads were generated on an Illumina NovaSeq 6000. Using 5'RACE with constant-segment primers, TCRalpha and TCRbeta cDNA libraries were constructed, with sample barcodes and unique molecular identifiers added in the process. Trizol reagent was used to extract RNA from every sample. Amplification of the libraries took two PCR steps, and the second step added a second sample barcode plus Illumina TruSeq adapters. Libraries were sequenced on an Illumina NovaSeq with 2 x 150 bp paired-end reads. Per the source publication's procedure: With migec v1.2.7, reads were demultiplexed and then collapsed into UMI-guided consensus sequences. Using mixcr v2.1.11, the UMI consensuses were aligned to TRA and TRB V and J templates and assembled into clonotypes. Expanded or contracted clonotypes were those called significant by both edgeR and NoisET, with noise models trained on biological replicates. For edgeR calls, a false discovery rate-adjusted p below 0.01 and a log2 fold-change threshold of 1 were applied. PCA with hierarchical clustering of max-normalized trajectories of the 1000 most abundant clonotypes was used as exploratory dynamics analysis. Separately sequenced CD4+ and CD8+ repertoires were used to assign the CD4 or CD8 phenotype of responding clones. TCRdb cleaned the public reads at Q25 with fastp, built clones with MiXCR and kept in-frame beta chains. Each entry is one CDR3 protein sequence, shown with its most common DNA and genes. It is TCRdb's table, rather than the study itself, that gives the V and J calls and clone size. The sample yields 430,000 or so distinct CDR3 sequences; roughly 23% were counted once. Approximately 12% of the sample rests with the top ten.

The rearranged chain carries TRBV6-5 and TRBJ2-1; the D gene cannot be named for sure. The clonotype originates from an adult woman who had mild COVID-19 (a few samples of this study predate the infection). The sample titles of this study are shuffled in the database, so cell type and time point are left out; the donor was told from shared clones. Sequencing was performed on PBMCs or a T cell subset sorted from them (not recorded which). The nucleotide sequence reads as follows: TGTGCCAGCAGTTACAACAAGCCAGCCTACAATGAGCAGTTCTTC. It specifies CASSYNKPAYNEQFF.